These 3 T cell receptor beta chains came from one sample sequenced in a study of Ad26.COV2.S vaccination and SARS-CoV-2 variants. Sequencing was performed with immunoSEQ multiplex PCR; in TCRdb, only in-frame clones are kept and a portion is missing. The profile shows roughly 410,000 clones, around four fifths of them singletons. Described treatment: around 19 received Ad26.COV2.S at low or high dose, single or two shots; roughly five received placebo; per-sample allocation not given. Day 63 after the first vaccine or placebo injection was the time point for sampling. Sequenced material: peripheral blood, taken in a trial of Ad26.COV2.S vaccine versus placebo. The receptors were sampled from a person between 18 and 60 years old who received the Ad26.COV2.S COVID-19 vaccine or a placebo.

The chain's CDR3 is CASGKWDSAQYF. The CDR3, as DNA: TGTGCCAGCGGGAAATGGGACTCTGCGCAGTATTTT. The gene calls are TRBV3-1 (or the pseudogene TRBV3-2) and TRBJ2-3; possibly TRBD2 for D (6 bases). The CDR3 spans 12 residues. The V end was cut by 8 bases, the J end by 10 bases, with 16 bases between. The germline CDR1 and CDR2 sequences are LGHDT and YNNKEL (reference sequence).

The chain employs TRBV5-1 and TRBJ2-5, with 9 bases aligning to TRBD1. Per the germline V gene, CDR1 is SGHRS and CDR2 is YFSETQ. There are 15 residues in the CDR3. V shed 7 bases, J shed 2 bases, and the junction held 9 bases outside the gene matches. The CDR3 bases are TGCGCCAGCGAGGGACAGGGAGGCGTGCAAGAGACCCAGTACTTC. Protein sequence: CASEGQGGVQETQYF.

The chain links TRBV15 to TRBJ1-1; possible D gene TRBD1, 5 bases. The CDR3 totals 13 residues. The germline V gene has CDR1 LNHNV and CDR2 YYDKDF (reference sequence). Trimming left V 4 bases short and J 3 bases short, with 9 bases between. Here the CDR3 reads CATSKGPDTEAFF. The CDR3 DNA reads as TGTGCCACCAGCAAGGGGCCCGACACTGAAGCTTTCTTT.